This T cell receptor (beta chain) was captured in a study of T cell responses to AZD1222 COVID-19 vaccine. Study-wide context: Combined were second doses at about 4 or about 12 weeks.

The germline V gene has CDR1 LNHDA and CDR2 SQIVND (reference sequence). This CDR3 comprises 15 residues. V dropped 6 bases and J dropped 3 bases, with 17 bases sitting between them. Libraries were prepared by immunoSEQ multiplex PCR; TCRdb keeps only in-frame clonotypes and omits some of them. This repertoire shows about 120,000 clones, roughly nine tenths found once; its top ten account for 1.7%. The origin of this receptor is an adult in good health. The V and J genes are TRBV19 and TRBJ1-2, with D possibly TRBD1 on 6 matching bases. The material sequenced was peripheral blood, taken on day 0 of AZD1222 vaccination. CDR3 DNA sequence: TGTGCCAGTAGGATCACCCGGGCAGGGGACTATGGCTACACCTTC. Translating gives CASRITRAGDYGYTF.